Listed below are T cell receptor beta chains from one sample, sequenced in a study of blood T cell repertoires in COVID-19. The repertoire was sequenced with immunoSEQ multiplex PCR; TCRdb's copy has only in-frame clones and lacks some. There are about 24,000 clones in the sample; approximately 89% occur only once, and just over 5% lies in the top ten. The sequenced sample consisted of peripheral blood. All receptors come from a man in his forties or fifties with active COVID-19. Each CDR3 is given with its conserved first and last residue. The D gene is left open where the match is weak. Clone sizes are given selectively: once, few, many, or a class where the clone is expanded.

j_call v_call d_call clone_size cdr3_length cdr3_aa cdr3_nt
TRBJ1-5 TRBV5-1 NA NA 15 CASSLEGVANQPQHF TGCGCCAGCAGCTTGGAAGGGGTGGCAAATCAGCCCCAGCATTTT
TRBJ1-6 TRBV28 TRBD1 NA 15 CASRGGGQGGSPLHF TGTGCCAGCAGGGGAGGAGGACAGGGCGGCTCACCCCTCCACTTT
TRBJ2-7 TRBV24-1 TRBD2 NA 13 CATSDPAGGEQYF TGTGCCACCAGTGACCCCGCGGGAGGGGAGCAGTACTTC
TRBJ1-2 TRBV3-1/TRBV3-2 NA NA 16 CASSQESLDRGDGYTF TGTGCCAGCAGCCAAGAAAGCTTGGACAGAGGGGATGGCTACACCTTC
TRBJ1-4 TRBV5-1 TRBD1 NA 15 CASRSRDRVNEKLFF TGCGCCAGCAGGTCGCGGGACAGGGTGAATGAAAAACTGTTTTTT
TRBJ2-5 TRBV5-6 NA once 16 CASRDTQNGFQETQYF TGTGCCAGCAGAGATACTCAAAACGGGTTCCAAGAGACCCAGTACTTC
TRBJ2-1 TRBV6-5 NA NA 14 CASSYSEEWNEQFF TGTGCCAGCAGTTACTCTGAGGAATGGAATGAGCAGTTCTTC
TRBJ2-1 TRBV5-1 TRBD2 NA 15 CASSLGGSSYNEQFF TGCGCCAGCAGCTTGGGCGGGAGCTCCTACAATGAGCAGTTCTTC
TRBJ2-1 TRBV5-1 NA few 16 CASSFGGERTYNEQFF TGCGCCAGCAGCTTTGGAGGGGAGCGCACCTACAATGAGCAGTTCTTC
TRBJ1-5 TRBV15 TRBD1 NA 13 CATSGTGNQPQHF TGTGCCACCAGCGGGACAGGGAATCAGCCCCAGCATTTT
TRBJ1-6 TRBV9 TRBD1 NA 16 CASSGAGQGVNSPLHF TGTGCCAGCAGCGGGGCTGGACAGGGGGTAAATTCACCCCTCCACTTT
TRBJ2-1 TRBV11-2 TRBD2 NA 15 CASSPRTRSYNEQFF TGTGCCAGCAGCCCAAGGACTAGGTCTTACAATGAGCAGTTCTTC
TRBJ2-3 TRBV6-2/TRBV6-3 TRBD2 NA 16 CASSWGLADNTDTQYF TGTGCCAGCAGTTGGGGACTAGCGGACAACACAGATACGCAGTATTTT
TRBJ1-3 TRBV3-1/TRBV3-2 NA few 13 CASTTGSGNTIYF TGTGCCAGCACCACCGGGTCTGGAAACACCATATATTTT
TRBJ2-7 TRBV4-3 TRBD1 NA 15 CASSPGTGGSYEQYF TGCGCCAGCAGCCCCGGGACAGGGGGTTCATACGAGCAGTACTTC
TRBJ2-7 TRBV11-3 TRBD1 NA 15 CASSLDTGGRNEQYF TGTGCCAGCAGCTTAGACACAGGGGGTCGCAACGAGCAGTACTTC
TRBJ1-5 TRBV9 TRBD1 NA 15 CASSGTGQDNQPQHF TGTGCCAGCAGCGGGACGGGACAGGACAATCAGCCCCAGCATTTT
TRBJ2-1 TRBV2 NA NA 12 CASSDLRNEQFF TGTGCCAGCAGTGACCTACGGAATGAGCAGTTCTTC
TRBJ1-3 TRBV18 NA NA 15 CASSPSRNSGNTIYF TGTGCCAGCTCACCATCGAGGAACTCTGGAAACACCATATATTTT
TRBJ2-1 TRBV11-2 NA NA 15 CASRYGGSSYNEQFF TGTGCCAGCAGATATGGGGGGAGCTCCTACAATGAGCAGTTCTTC
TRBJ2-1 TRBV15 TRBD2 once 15 CATSRTSAQGDEQFF TGTGCCACCAGCAGAACTAGCGCCCAAGGGGACGAGCAGTTCTTC
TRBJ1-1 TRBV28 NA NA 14 CASRGTGRGPEAFF TGTGCCAGCAGGGGTACAGGGAGAGGCCCTGAAGCTTTCTTT
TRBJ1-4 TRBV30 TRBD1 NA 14 CAWDTGAGGEKLFF TGTGCCTGGGATACAGGGGCGGGCGGTGAAAAACTGTTTTTT
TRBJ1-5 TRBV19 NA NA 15 CASSRDSEGNQPQHF TGTGCCAGTAGTCGTGACAGTGAAGGCAATCAGCCCCAGCATTTT
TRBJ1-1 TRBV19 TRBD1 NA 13 CASSARGHTEAFF TGTGCCAGTAGTGCCAGGGGGCACACTGAAGCTTTCTTT
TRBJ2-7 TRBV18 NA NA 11 CASSYSYEQYF TGTGCCAGCTCATATTCCTACGAGCAGTACTTC
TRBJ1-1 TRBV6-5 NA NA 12 CASSSGRDEAFF TGTGCCAGCAGTTCAGGAAGAGACGAAGCTTTCTTT
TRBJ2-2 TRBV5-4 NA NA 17 CASSSGGQPSNTGELFF TGTGCCAGCAGCTCTGGGGGCCAACCATCGAACACCGGGGAGCTGTTTTTT
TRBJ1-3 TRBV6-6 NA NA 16 CASSYSSQNSGNTIYF TGTGCCAGCAGTTACTCGTCCCAAAACTCTGGAAACACCATATATTTT
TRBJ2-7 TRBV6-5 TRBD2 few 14 CASSEGLAVYEQYF TGTGCCAGCAGCGAGGGACTAGCGGTCTACGAGCAGTACTTC
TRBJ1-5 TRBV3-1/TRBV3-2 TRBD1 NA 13 CASQERQGQPQHF TGTGCCAGCCAAGAACGACAGGGTCAGCCCCAGCATTTT
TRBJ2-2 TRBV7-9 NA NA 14 CASSSYQLTGELFF TGTGCCAGCAGCTCTTACCAACTCACCGGGGAGCTGTTTTTT
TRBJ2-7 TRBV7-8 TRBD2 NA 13 CASSPGGDYEQYF TGTGCCAGCAGCCCGGGGGGGGACTACGAGCAGTACTTC
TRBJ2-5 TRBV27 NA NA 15 CASRTGQQGGETQYF TGTGCCAGCAGAACAGGGCAGCAAGGAGGAGAGACCCAGTACTTC
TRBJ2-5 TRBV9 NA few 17 CASSVKSSSTREETQYF TGTGCCAGCAGCGTTAAGTCTTCTAGTACGAGAGAAGAGACCCAGTACTTC
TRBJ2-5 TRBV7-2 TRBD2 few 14 CASSLSSSGETQYF TGTGCCAGCAGCTTATCTTCTAGCGGAGAGACCCAGTACTTC
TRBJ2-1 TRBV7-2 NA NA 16 CASSPDATESYNEQFF TGTGCCAGCAGCCCCGACGCGACAGAGTCCTACAATGAGCAGTTCTTC
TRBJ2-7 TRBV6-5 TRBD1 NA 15 CASSRRQGVGYEQYF TGTGCCAGCAGTCGTAGACAGGGGGTAGGTTACGAGCAGTACTTC
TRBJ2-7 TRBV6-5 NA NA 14 CASSYRPGTYEQYF TGTGCCAGCAGTTACCGGCCAGGGACCTACGAGCAGTACTTC
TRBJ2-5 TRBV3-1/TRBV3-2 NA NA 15 CASSPIRNGQVAQYF TGTGCCAGCAGCCCCATCAGGAACGGCCAAGTGGCCCAGTACTTC
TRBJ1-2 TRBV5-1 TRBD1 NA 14 CASSQDRGGYGYTF TGCGCCAGCAGCCAAGACAGGGGGGGCTATGGCTACACCTTC
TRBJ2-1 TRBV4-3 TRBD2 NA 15 CASSQRASGWDEQFF TGCGCCAGCAGCCAACGCGCTAGCGGGTGGGATGAGCAGTTCTTC
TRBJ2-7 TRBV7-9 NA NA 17 CASSATSFTRASYEQYF TGTGCCAGCAGCGCCACATCCTTTACGAGGGCCTCCTACGAGCAGTACTTC
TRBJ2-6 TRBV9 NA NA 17 CASSANLRASGANVLTF TGTGCCAGCAGCGCAAACCTCAGGGCTTCTGGGGCCAACGTCCTGACTTTC
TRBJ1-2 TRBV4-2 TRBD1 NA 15 CASSAPGQGAHGYTF TGTGCCAGCAGCGCTCCGGGACAGGGGGCGCACGGCTACACCTTC
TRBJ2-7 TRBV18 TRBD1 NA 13 CASTGTGVFEQYF TGTGCCAGCACCGGGACAGGGGTTTTCGAGCAGTACTTC
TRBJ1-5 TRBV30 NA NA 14 CAWSVGESNQPQHF TGTGCCTGGAGTGTAGGGGAAAGCAATCAGCCCCAGCATTTT